This TCR beta chain was identified in a study of CD8+ T cells in alopecia areata (dated by TCRdb to the late 2010s). Regarding the complete study: High-throughput TCRbeta sequencing was used to examine T cell clonal expansion in alopecia areata in both the C3H/HeJ mouse model and human patients. On the human side, TCRbeta sequencing was run on scalp tissue and on sorted CD4+ and CD8+ peripheral blood T cells from healthy controls and from alopecia areata patients with either patchy or totalis/universalis disease. Scalp clonality was compared across normal scalp (n=4), patchy alopecia areata scalp (n=8), and alopecia totalis/universalis scalp (n=8). RNA was obtained with the PAXgene miRNA kit for fixed scalp, the miRNeasy kit for PBMCs, and the RNeasy kit for mouse skin. TCRbeta CDR3 regions were amplified by immunoSEQ multiplex PCR with 35 Vbeta forward and 13 Jbeta reverse primers. Paper-wide results and their limitations: Scalp TCR repertoire analysis is complicated because resident alphabeta T cells in normal human skin are also sequenced, whereas mouse skin is dominated by gammadelta T cells. Shared TCR sequences between patients were less evident than in mice, which may be partly attributable to HLA diversity in the patient population. Higher clonality and more expanded CD8+ clones were observed in lesional scalp than in normal scalp, particularly in alopecia totalis/universalis, a finding suggestive of antigenic drive.

Of note for this clone: This receptor's antigen is unknown. There are no base qualities to consult, and no much larger clone falls within one base.

Based on the germline V gene (reference sequence), the CDR1 and CDR2 sequences are SGHNT and YYREEE. Trimming leaves V shorter by 2 bases and J shorter by 0 bases, with the junction holding 4 bases beyond the gene matches. From its cysteine to its phenylalanine, the CDR3 spans 16 amino acids. CDR3 DNA only is kept here, 48 bases in frame from base 1. PBMCs were isolated by density centrifugation and stained for CD3, CD4 and CD8, and CD4+ and CD8+ T cells were sorted on a FACSAria. Scalp biopsies and blood samples were obtained from unaffected controls. Receptor amplification or capture employed the immunoSEQ multiplex PCR assay. For TCR sequencing, RNA was extracted from every sample and reverse transcribed into cDNA to serve as template. SuperScript III was used for first-strand cDNA synthesis, primed with a 2:1 mix of oligo-dT and random hexamers. A synthetic immune receptor repertoire was used to assess amplification bias, and residual bias was removed computationally. Per the original workflow: Raw reads were preprocessed to remove errors, and CDR3 was defined by IMGT conventions from the conserved cysteine to phenylalanine. Clonality was computed by normalizing Shannon entropy by log2 of the number of productive unique TCRs and subtracting the result from 1. CD4 or CD8 identity of scalp clones was inferred by cross-referencing scalp TCRbeta sequences with sorted blood CD4 and CD8 repertoires. TCRdb limited this immuneACCESS table to in-frame rearrangements with V and J called. A share of clones is missing; checked studies link under half to unresolved V genes, and the rest is unexplained. The V and J calls and clone size were taken over from that table, and D and trimming were inferred from the DNA. For this sample there are approximately 100,000 clones; around three fifths appear just once. Of the sample, about 8.8% is held by the ten largest clones.

The material sequenced was CD4+ T cells sorted from blood. The chain is encoded by TRBV5-4 joined to TRBJ2-3; TRBD2 agrees with 9 junctional bases. The receptor comes from a human donor in good health. At the DNA level, the sequence is TGTGCCAGCAGCTTCGGCGGGGGGGCGAGCACAGATACGCAGTATTTT. Translated, it reads CASSFGGGASTDTQYF.